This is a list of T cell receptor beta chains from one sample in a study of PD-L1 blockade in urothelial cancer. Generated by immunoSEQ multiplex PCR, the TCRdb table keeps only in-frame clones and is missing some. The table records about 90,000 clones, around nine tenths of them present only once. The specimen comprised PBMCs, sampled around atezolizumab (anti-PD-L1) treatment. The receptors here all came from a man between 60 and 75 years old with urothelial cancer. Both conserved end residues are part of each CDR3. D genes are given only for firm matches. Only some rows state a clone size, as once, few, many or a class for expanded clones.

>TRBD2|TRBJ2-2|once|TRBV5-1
CASSLELAGGPGELFF
TGCGCCAGCAGCTTGGAACTAGCGGGAGGGCCCGGGGAGCTGTTTTTT
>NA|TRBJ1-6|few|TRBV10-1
CASSDRLRTRMSLHF
TGCGCCAGCAGTGACCGATTAAGGACTCGGATGTCCCTCCACTTT
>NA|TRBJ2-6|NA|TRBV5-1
CASSFMSSGANVLTF
TGCGCCAGCAGCTTCATGTCCTCTGGGGCCAACGTCCTGACTTTC
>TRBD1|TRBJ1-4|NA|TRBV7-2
CASSIRQGLGSNEKLFF
TGTGCCAGCAGCATTAGACAGGGCTTGGGATCTAATGAAAAACTGTTTTTT
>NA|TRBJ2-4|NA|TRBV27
CASSPTPLTGTAKNIQYF
TGTGCCAGCAGTCCCACTCCCCTTACAGGGACAGCCAAAAACATTCAGTACTTC
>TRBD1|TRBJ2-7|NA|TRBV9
CASSVEGQGSPGAF
TGTGCCAGCAGCGTAGAGGGACAGGGTTCCCCAGGTGCCTTC
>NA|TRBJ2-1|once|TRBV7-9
CASTLKGSSFLDNEQFF
TGTGCCAGCACCTTAAAAGGGAGTTCCTTTTTGGACAATGAGCAGTTCTTC
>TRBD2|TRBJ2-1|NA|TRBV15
CATSLRGGYNEQFF
TGTGCCACCAGCTTACGGGGGGGCTACAATGAGCAGTTCTTC
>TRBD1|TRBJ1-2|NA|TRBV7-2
CASSFGTGAFYGYTF
TGTGCCAGCAGCTTCGGGACAGGGGCGTTCTATGGCTACACCTTC
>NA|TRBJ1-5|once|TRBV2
CASSPGSSNQPQHF
TGTGCCAGCAGTCCGGGTAGTAGCAATCAGCCCCAGCATTTT
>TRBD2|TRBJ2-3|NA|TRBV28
CASITGGTGMDTQYF
TGTGCCAGCATTACGGGAGGGACGGGAATGGATACGCAGTATTTT
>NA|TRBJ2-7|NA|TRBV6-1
CASSEVQNEQYF
TGTGCCAGCAGTGAAGTCCAGAACGAGCAGTACTTC
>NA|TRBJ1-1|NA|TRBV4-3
CASSLNKNTEAFF
TGCGCCAGCAGCCTTAACAAGAACACTGAAGCTTTCTTT
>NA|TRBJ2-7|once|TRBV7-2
CASSLVAELYEQYF
TGTGCCAGCAGCTTAGTAGCGGAGCTCTACGAGCAGTACTTC
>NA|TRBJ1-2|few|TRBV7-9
CASSSGHYGYTF
TGTGCCAGCAGCTCAGGGCACTATGGCTACACCTTC
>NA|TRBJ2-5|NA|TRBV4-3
CASSRTRKQETQYF
TGCGCCAGCAGCCGAACTAGGAAACAAGAGACCCAGTACTTC
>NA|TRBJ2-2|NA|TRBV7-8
CASSLAGTGELFF
TGTGCCAGCAGCTTAGCCGGGACCGGGGAGCTGTTTTTT
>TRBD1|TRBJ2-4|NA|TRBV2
CASSTGTGGSIQYF
TGTGCCAGCAGTACCGGGACAGGGGGTAGCATTCAGTACTTC
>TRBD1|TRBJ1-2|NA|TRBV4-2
CASSQTPTGGYGYTF
TGTGCCAGCAGCCAAACCCCGACAGGGGGCTATGGCTACACCTTC
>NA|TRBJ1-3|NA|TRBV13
CASSLDPRTDSGNTIYF
TGTGCCAGCAGCTTAGATCCTAGGACAGACTCTGGAAACACCATATATTTT
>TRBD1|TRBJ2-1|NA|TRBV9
CASSVRDSSYNEQFF
TGTGCCAGCAGCGTACGGGACAGTTCTTACAATGAGCAGTTCTTC
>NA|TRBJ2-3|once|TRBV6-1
CASSGAGGGTDTQYF
TGTGCCAGCAGTGGAGCAGGGGGGGGTACAGATACGCAGTATTTT
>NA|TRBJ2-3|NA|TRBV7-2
CASSLPAGTDTQYF
TGTGCCAGCAGCTTACCGGCAGGGACAGATACGCAGTATTTT
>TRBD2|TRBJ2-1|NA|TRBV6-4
CASSEAGGHNEQFF
TGTGCCAGCAGTGAAGCGGGGGGCCACAATGAGCAGTTCTTC
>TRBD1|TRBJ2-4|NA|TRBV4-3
CASSQDAGGVNIQYF
TGCGCCAGCAGCCAAGACGCAGGGGGCGTAAACATTCAGTACTTC
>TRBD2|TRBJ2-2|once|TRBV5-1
CASSRGGGRNTGELFF
TGCGCCAGCAGCCGAGGCGGGGGGCGGAACACCGGGGAGCTGTTTTTT
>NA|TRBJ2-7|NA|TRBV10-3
CAITPGGAYEQYF
TGTGCCATCACCCCGGGGGGCGCCTACGAGCAGTACTTC
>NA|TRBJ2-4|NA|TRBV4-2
CASSQDQERGKNIQYF
TGTGCCAGCAGCCAAGATCAAGAAAGGGGCAAAAACATTCAGTACTTC
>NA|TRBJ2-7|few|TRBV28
CASSFSYEQYF
TGTGCCAGCAGTTTCAGCTACGAGCAGTACTTC
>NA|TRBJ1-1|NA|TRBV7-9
CASSSQGDTEAFF
TGTGCCAGCAGCTCACAGGGTGATACTGAAGCTTTCTTT
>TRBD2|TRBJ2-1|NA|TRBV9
CASSVDSSGSSGRNEQFF
TGTGCCAGCAGCGTTGATTCTAGCGGGAGTTCTGGACGGAATGAGCAGTTCTTC
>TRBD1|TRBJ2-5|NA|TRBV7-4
CASSRRTGYQETQYF
TGTGCCAGCAGCCGCCGGACAGGGTACCAAGAGACCCAGTACTTC